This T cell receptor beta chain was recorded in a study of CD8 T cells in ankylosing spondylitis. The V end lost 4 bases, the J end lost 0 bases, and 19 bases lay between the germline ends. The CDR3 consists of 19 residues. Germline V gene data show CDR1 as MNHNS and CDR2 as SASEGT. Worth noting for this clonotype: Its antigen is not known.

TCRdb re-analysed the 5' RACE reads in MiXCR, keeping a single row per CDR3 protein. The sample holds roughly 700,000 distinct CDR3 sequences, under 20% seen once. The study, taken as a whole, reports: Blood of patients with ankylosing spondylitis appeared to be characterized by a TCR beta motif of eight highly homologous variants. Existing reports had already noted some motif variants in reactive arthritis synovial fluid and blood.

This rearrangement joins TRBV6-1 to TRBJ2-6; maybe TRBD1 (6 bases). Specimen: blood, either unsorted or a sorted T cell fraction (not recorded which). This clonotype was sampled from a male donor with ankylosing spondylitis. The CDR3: CASSVNLGQISSGANVLTF. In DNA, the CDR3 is TGTGCCAGCAGTGTGAATCTCGGACAGATAAGCTCTGGGGCCAACGTCCTGACTTTC.